A selection of T cell receptor beta chains follows, all from one sample in a study of graft-versus-host responses after intestinal transplantation. Clones were read by immunoSEQ multiplex PCR, and TCRdb kept only the in-frame ones, dropping some. The repertoire holds some 25,000 clones, around 94% seen once, with 0.82% in the top ten. The specimen comprised PBMCs, sampled nearly 31 days after intestinal transplant. These receptors originate from a human patient who received an intestinal transplant, so some T cells may come from the graft donor. CDR3s include the opening cysteine and the closing phenylalanine or tryptophan. The D gene is left open where the match is weak. Some rows mark clone size as missing; the rest say once, few, many or name a class of expanded clone.

d_call: TRBD2; j_call: TRBJ2-5; clone_size: NA; v_call: TRBV6-1; cdr3_aa: CASSDGEREDQETQYF
d_call: NA; j_call: TRBJ2-3; clone_size: NA; v_call: TRBV6-1; cdr3_aa: CASSYRGTDTQYF
d_call: NA; j_call: TRBJ1-2; clone_size: NA; v_call: TRBV19; cdr3_aa: CASRGDQTVYGYTF
d_call: NA; j_call: TRBJ1-1; clone_size: NA; v_call: TRBV11-3; cdr3_aa: CASSPPGPPNTEAFF
d_call: TRBD2; j_call: TRBJ2-3; clone_size: NA; v_call: TRBV9; cdr3_aa: CASSTGGTSADTQYF
d_call: TRBD1; j_call: TRBJ2-1; clone_size: NA; v_call: TRBV27; cdr3_aa: CASSQGVNVYNEQFF
d_call: TRBD1; j_call: TRBJ1-4; clone_size: NA; v_call: TRBV30; cdr3_aa: CAWSPDRVTNEKLFF
d_call: TRBD1; j_call: TRBJ1-5; clone_size: NA; v_call: TRBV30; cdr3_aa: CAWSVTGTGKHQPQHF
d_call: NA; j_call: TRBJ2-2; clone_size: NA; v_call: TRBV7-6; cdr3_aa: CASSLDGAGELFF
d_call: NA; j_call: TRBJ1-5; clone_size: NA; v_call: TRBV6-1; cdr3_aa: CASTEGGRGQPQHF
d_call: TRBD2; j_call: TRBJ2-2; clone_size: NA; v_call: TRBV4-1; cdr3_aa: CASSHLGTSGDGELFF
d_call: NA; j_call: TRBJ1-5; clone_size: NA; v_call: TRBV6-1; cdr3_aa: CASSGAGRLYSNQPQHF
d_call: NA; j_call: TRBJ1-4; clone_size: NA; v_call: TRBV9; cdr3_aa: CASSVAVGRYEKLFF
d_call: NA; j_call: TRBJ2-7; clone_size: NA; v_call: TRBV27; cdr3_aa: CASSSTLSLYEQYF
d_call: NA; j_call: TRBJ1-1; clone_size: NA; v_call: TRBV18; cdr3_aa: CASSPRPGENTEAFF
d_call: NA; j_call: TRBJ2-1; clone_size: NA; v_call: TRBV2; cdr3_aa: CASSERGYEQFF
d_call: TRBD2; j_call: TRBJ2-1; clone_size: NA; v_call: TRBV18; cdr3_aa: CASSPTERGSYNEQFF
d_call: TRBD2; j_call: TRBJ2-5; clone_size: NA; v_call: TRBV7-2; cdr3_aa: CASSSRTSGGPYQETQYF
d_call: TRBD1; j_call: TRBJ2-7; clone_size: NA; v_call: TRBV6-5; cdr3_aa: CASSRGQGAFEQYF
d_call: NA; j_call: TRBJ2-7; clone_size: NA; v_call: TRBV7-6; cdr3_aa: CASSLGPGAYEQYF
d_call: NA; j_call: TRBJ1-3; clone_size: NA; v_call: TRBV5-1; cdr3_aa: CASSYRDPGNTIYF
d_call: NA; j_call: TRBJ1-6; clone_size: NA; v_call: TRBV27; cdr3_aa: CASSFDGGTYNSPLHF
d_call: TRBD1; j_call: TRBJ1-1; clone_size: NA; v_call: TRBV29-1; cdr3_aa: CSGSGDRPSNTEAFF
d_call: NA; j_call: TRBJ1-2; clone_size: NA; v_call: TRBV9; cdr3_aa: CASSGWQNHYGYTF
d_call: TRBD2; j_call: TRBJ2-7; clone_size: NA; v_call: TRBV10-2; cdr3_aa: CASMGGLAGVPYEQYF
d_call: NA; j_call: TRBJ1-5; clone_size: NA; v_call: TRBV27; cdr3_aa: CASSFFGDGLDQPQHF
d_call: TRBD1; j_call: TRBJ1-5; clone_size: NA; v_call: TRBV6-1; cdr3_aa: CASSESWTGLNQPQHF
d_call: TRBD2; j_call: TRBJ2-1; clone_size: NA; v_call: TRBV9; cdr3_aa: CASSVLSTSGTPNEQFF
d_call: TRBD2; j_call: TRBJ2-3; clone_size: NA; v_call: TRBV19; cdr3_aa: CASTFSGTGTDTQYF
d_call: NA; j_call: TRBJ1-1; clone_size: NA; v_call: TRBV2; cdr3_aa: CASIYHSEAFF
d_call: NA; j_call: TRBJ1-6; clone_size: once; v_call: TRBV10-2; cdr3_aa: CASSEGYYNSPLHF
d_call: NA; j_call: TRBJ2-6; clone_size: NA; v_call: TRBV21-1; cdr3_aa: CASSKVSSGANVLTF
d_call: NA; j_call: TRBJ1-4; clone_size: NA; v_call: TRBV6-1; cdr3_aa: CASSYRATNEKLFF
d_call: NA; j_call: TRBJ2-3; clone_size: NA; v_call: TRBV15; cdr3_aa: CATSRDKAGADTQYF
d_call: TRBD2; j_call: TRBJ2-3; clone_size: NA; v_call: TRBV19; cdr3_aa: CASSIGLAADTQYF
d_call: NA; j_call: TRBJ2-7; clone_size: NA; v_call: TRBV6-6; cdr3_aa: CASSRTEDIYEQYF
d_call: NA; j_call: TRBJ1-5; clone_size: NA; v_call: TRBV7-8; cdr3_aa: CASSPGSDYSNQPQHF
d_call: NA; j_call: TRBJ2-5; clone_size: NA; v_call: TRBV7-9; cdr3_aa: CASSPSVEAAQENQYF
d_call: NA; j_call: TRBJ1-4; clone_size: NA; v_call: TRBV6-5; cdr3_aa: CASSNDGDNEKLFF
d_call: TRBD1; j_call: TRBJ2-7; clone_size: NA; v_call: TRBV28; cdr3_aa: CASSFHPGQTYEQYF
d_call: NA; j_call: TRBJ2-1; clone_size: NA; v_call: TRBV6-5; cdr3_aa: CASSYGRSLGNEQFF
d_call: NA; j_call: TRBJ2-2; clone_size: NA; v_call: TRBV5-6; cdr3_aa: CASSFLQDPGELFF
d_call: TRBD1; j_call: TRBJ2-1; clone_size: NA; v_call: TRBV19; cdr3_aa: CASSVNRGHSYNEQFF
d_call: NA; j_call: TRBJ2-7; clone_size: NA; v_call: TRBV6-5; cdr3_aa: CASSYSGRHYEQYF
d_call: TRBD2; j_call: TRBJ2-5; clone_size: NA; v_call: TRBV4-1; cdr3_aa: CASSQVLAGGPQETQYF
d_call: TRBD2; j_call: TRBJ2-2; clone_size: once; v_call: TRBV18; cdr3_aa: CASSPWTRGNTGELFF
d_call: NA; j_call: TRBJ2-1; clone_size: NA; v_call: TRBV9; cdr3_aa: CASSVDISYNEQFF
d_call: NA; j_call: TRBJ2-7; clone_size: NA; v_call: TRBV2; cdr3_aa: CASEGQVTPYEQYF
d_call: TRBD2; j_call: TRBJ2-1; clone_size: NA; v_call: TRBV11-3; cdr3_aa: CASAKGSGTTHLHEQFF
d_call: NA; j_call: TRBJ1-1; clone_size: few; v_call: TRBV19; cdr3_aa: CASSGNWTEAFF
d_call: NA; j_call: TRBJ1-1; clone_size: NA; v_call: TRBV5-1; cdr3_aa: CASSLPGTEAFF
d_call: NA; j_call: TRBJ1-1; clone_size: NA; v_call: TRBV15; cdr3_aa: CATRVSMNTEAFF
d_call: NA; j_call: TRBJ2-4; clone_size: NA; v_call: TRBV29-1; cdr3_aa: CSVEGGMGSPKNIQYF
d_call: NA; j_call: TRBJ1-3; clone_size: NA; v_call: TRBV28; cdr3_aa: CASSFPQGRRSGNTIYF
d_call: NA; j_call: TRBJ1-2; clone_size: NA; v_call: TRBV2; cdr3_aa: CASSGQEDYGYTF
d_call: TRBD1; j_call: TRBJ1-6; clone_size: NA; v_call: TRBV6-5; cdr3_aa: CASSYGTGNNSPLHF
d_call: NA; j_call: TRBJ2-6; clone_size: NA; v_call: TRBV23-1; cdr3_aa: CASSHSYTQQSRANVLTF
d_call: TRBD2; j_call: TRBJ2-3; clone_size: NA; v_call: TRBV5-4; cdr3_aa: CASSLTSGYFDTQYF
d_call: NA; j_call: TRBJ1-5; clone_size: NA; v_call: TRBV21-1; cdr3_aa: CASSKDWRRDSNQPQHF